A single sample gave rise to the 28 T cell receptor beta chains below, sequenced in a study of blood T cell repertoires in COVID-19. Produced via immunoSEQ multiplex PCR; TCRdb's table is partial and in-frame only. The top ten hold under 2% of the sample, which has approximately 300,000 clones, roughly 85% seen once. The sample taken for sequencing was PBMCs or T cells enriched from blood (not recorded which). All receptors come from a woman in her thirties who had been exposed to COVID-19.

J is TRBJ2-3 and V is TRBV27, with TRBD1 matching over 9 bases. CDR3 length equals 16 residues. CDR1 and CDR2 (germline): MNHEY, SMNVEV (reference sequence). V lost 0 bases and J lost 2; bases outside the gene matches: 3. The CDR3 here is CASSLSGTGYTDTQYF. CDR3 in DNA: TGTGCCAGCAGTTTATCGGGGACAGGGTACACAGATACGCAGTATTTT.

Turning to this clone: Other DNA sequences of this sample code for an identical CDR3. This chain uses TRBV30 with TRBJ1-1; D possibly corresponds to TRBD1 (5 bases). CDR3 length: 13 amino acids. Trimming took off 2 bases at V and 1 base at J, with 8 bases between the two ends. Germline lookup yields CDR1 GTSNPN and CDR2 SVGIG (reference sequence). The CDR3 reads CAWSTQGNTEAFF. CDR3 nucleotide sequence: TGTGCCTGGAGTACCCAGGGGAACACTGAAGCTTTCTTT. Variable domain in full (rest from reference TRBV30 and TRBJ1-1): SQTIHQWPATLVQPVGSPLSLECTVEGTSNPNLYWYRQAAGRGLQLLFYSVGIGQISSEVPQNLSASRPQDRQFILSSKKLLLSDSGFYLCAWSTQGNTEAFFGQGTRLTVV.

CDR3 nucleotides: TGTGCCAGCAGTTACGACAGGGAAGGCGAGCAGTACTTC. Amino acids: CASSYDREGEQYF. J is TRBJ2-7 and V is TRBV6-2 or TRBV6-3, with 7 nucleotides matching TRBD1. CDR1 and CDR2 (germline): MNHEY, SVGEGT. The V gene end was trimmed by 2 bases and the J gene end by 6 bases; junction bases not matched to a gene: 4. The CDR3 extends over 13 amino acids.

With regard to this clone: Other DNA sequences of this sample code for an identical CDR3. The chain recombines TRBV6-1 with TRBJ2-5; D may be TRBD1 (6 bases). V dropped 2 bases and J dropped 2 bases, with 12 bases sitting between them. This CDR3 comprises 15 residues. Germline V gives CDR1 MNHNS, CDR2 SASEGT. This CDR3 is CASSELTGKQETQYF. In DNA form, the CDR3 reads TGTGCCAGCAGTGAACTAACAGGGAAACAAGAGACCCAGTACTTC.

This sequence joins TRBV27 and TRBJ1-1, with 10 bases fitting TRBD1. The V segment lost 4 bases and the J segment 6 bases; nucleotides outside the gene matches: 5. CDR1 is MNHEY and CDR2 is SMNVEV in the germline V gene (reference sequence). The CDR3 has 14 amino acids. Written as DNA, the CDR3 is TGTGCCAGCAGTTCTCGGGACAGGGGCTCTGAAGCTTTCTTT. This gives the protein CASSSRDRGSEAFF.

The chain has TRBV2 and TRBJ1-5, with a tentative D call TRBD1 (6 bases). The CDR3 is 14 residues long. Trimming stripped 7 bases from V and 1 base from J, with 11 bases between. Germline loops: CDR1 SNHLY, CDR2 FYNNEI. CDR3 coding DNA: TGTGCCAGCACGGACAGATCCAGCAATCAGCCCCAGCATTTT. Protein sequence: CASTDRSSNQPQHF.

The chain links TRBV28 to TRBJ2-7; 9 nucleotides align to TRBD2. Trimming took 2 bases from V and 6 from J; bases not matched to a gene: 5. In germline, CDR1 is MDHEN, CDR2 SYDVKM. This CDR3 has 14 amino acids. As DNA, the CDR3 is TGTGCCAGCAGTTTAGCGGGGGGGTCCAGCGAGCAGTACTTC. This sequence encodes CASSLAGGSSEQYF.

The rearrangement links TRBV4-1 to TRBJ2-7; D gene uncertain. V was cut by 0 bases and J by 4 bases, with 7 bases left in between. Germline CDR1 is MGHRA and CDR2 is YSYEKL. The CDR3 has 13 residues. The CDR3 spells CASSQDLMYEQYF. In DNA form, the CDR3 reads TGCGCCAGCAGCCAAGATCTAATGTACGAGCAGTACTTC.

Only a few counts were recorded for this clone. The chain couples TRBV5-1 to TRBJ1-1, with 9 bases lining up with TRBD1. The CDR3 loop spans 15 amino acids. Germline CDR1 and CDR2: SGHRS and YFSETQ. With 2 bases clipped from V and 2 bases from J, the junction kept 4 bases outside the gene matches. Written as DNA, the CDR3 is TGCGCCAGCAGCTTCGCGGGACAGGGAAACACTGAAGCTTTCTTT. Its translation: CASSFAGQGNTEAFF.

The chain carries TRBV14 and TRBJ1-1; no clear D gene. Trimming cost V 5 bases and J 0 bases, with 7 bases left between them. Germline CDR1 SGHDN, CDR2 FVKESK. The CDR3 sequence is 13 residues long. CDR3 nucleotide sequence: TGTGCCAGCAGCTCAAACATGAACACTGAAGCTTTCTTT. Encoded protein: CASSSNMNTEAFF.

The chain carries TRBV2 and TRBJ1-1; 10 nucleotides align to TRBD1. The CDR3 totals 15 residues. With V trimmed by 4 bases and J by 5 bases, 7 bases remained unmatched. Germline V lookup: CDR1 SNHLY, CDR2 FYNNEI. CDR3 protein: CASSASGTGDTEAFF. The CDR3 nucleotides read TGTGCCAGCAGTGCTTCCGGGACAGGGGATACTGAAGCTTTCTTT.

In this sample, this clone turned up a few times. V is TRBV4-3 and J is TRBJ1-2, with D maybe TRBD1 (5 bases). Germline V gene data show CDR1 as LGHNA and CDR2 as YSLEER. V lost 0 bases, J lost 4 bases, and 18 bases lay in between. This CDR3 comprises 17 residues. The CDR3 reads CASSQDETVPSGYGYTF. The CDR3 region has the DNA TGCGCCAGCAGCCAAGATGAGACAGTCCCCTCAGGCTATGGCTACACCTTC.

Ten or more counts support this clone. This chain joins TRBV4-3 and TRBJ2-3; 8 nucleotides line up with TRBD2. V lost 3 bases and J lost 5; bases outside the gene matches: 10. The CDR3 covers 16 residues. The germline gives CDR1 LGHNA, CDR2 YSLEER. The CDR3 sequence is CASSHYSGTSIDTQYF. The CDR3 nucleotides are TGCGCCAGCAGCCACTATTCCGGGACTAGTATAGATACGCAGTATTTT.

The rearrangement links TRBV5-1 to TRBJ2-3; 7 nucleotides match TRBD1. The CDR3 loop spans 16 amino acids. The V gene end was trimmed by 2 bases and the J gene end by 3 bases; junction bases not matched to a gene: 9. The germline V gene encodes CDR1 SGHRS and CDR2 YFSETQ. CDR3 nucleotides: TGCGCCAGCAGCTTCAACTTACAGGGGAGAACAGATACGCAGTATTTT. This codes for CASSFNLQGRTDTQYF.

The chain employs TRBV5-1 and TRBJ1-2; perhaps TRBD1 as D (5 bases). Germline V gene sequence: CDR1 SGHRS, CDR2 YFSETQ. The V gene lost 4 bases and the J gene lost 6 bases, with 16 bases spanning the gap. The CDR3 sequence is 14 residues long. The CDR3 spells CASSGGDERNGYTF. The CDR3 DNA follows: TGCGCCAGCAGCGGAGGGGACGAACGGAATGGCTACACCTTC.

A note on this clone: Compared with germline, one end of the junction differs, possibly owing to a read error. The V call is TRBV7-7, the J call TRBJ2-5, with 7 bases aligning to TRBD2. The CDR3 loop spans 15 amino acids. The germline V gene has CDR1 SSHAT and CDR2 FNYEAQ (reference sequence). This chain's CDR3 is CASSSTLAVGETQYF. The CDR3, as DNA: TGTGCTAGCAGCTCGACCCTAGCGGTGGGAGAGACCCAGTACTTC.

The chain joins TRBV7-2 to TRBJ2-5; 15 nucleotides align to TRBD2. Germline CDR1 reads SGHTA; CDR2 reads FQGNSA. The CDR3 consists of 16 residues. Germline trimming cut 5 bases from V and 6 bases from J; bases unmatched to any gene: 7. CDR3 sequence (DNA): TGTGCCAGCAGCCGGGGACTAGCGGGGGGCGGGAAGACCCAGTACTTC. Amino acid sequence: CASSRGLAGGGKTQYF.

The chain uses TRBV6-2 or TRBV6-3 and TRBJ2-5; a possible D gene is TRBD1 (5 bases). V lost 2 bases and J 4 bases, leaving 11 bases between the germline ends. The length of the CDR3 is 14 residues. Germline CDR1 is MNHEY and CDR2 is SVGEGT. This CDR3 is CASSYGAGLETQYF. DNA for the CDR3: TGTGCCAGCAGTTACGGGGCCGGGCTAGAGACCCAGTACTTC.

This clone has more than one count but fewer than ten. The chain carries TRBV24-1 and TRBJ2-3; 9 nucleotides match TRBD1. Looked up from germline, CDR1 is KGHDR and CDR2 is SFDVKD. The CDR3 spans 13 residues. V lost 9 bases to trimming and J lost 5 bases; unmatched junction nucleotides: 5. CDR3 nucleotides: TGTGCCACCCGACAGGGGGTAGGAGATACGCAGTATTTT. It is translated as CATRQGVGDTQYF.

The chain combines TRBV28 with TRBJ2-3; D gene uncertain. The CDR3 has 12 amino acids. V lost 3 bases and J lost 4, with 5 bases in between. Germline CDR1 and CDR2: MDHEN and SYDVKM. CDR3 nucleotide sequence: TGTGCCAGCAGTTTCAGGTCAGATACGCAGTATTTT. Translated, it gives CASSFRSDTQYF.

About this clone: A read error may produce the germline difference seen at one junction end. The chain has TRBV7-7 and TRBJ1-1, with D uncertain. The CDR3 is made up of 13 amino acids. CDR1 is SSHAT and CDR2 is FNYEAQ in the germline V gene (reference sequence). CDR3 in DNA: TGTGCTAGCAGTTCAGGTTTCGGAACTGAAGCTTTCTTT. This translates into CASSSGFGTEAFF.

As DNA, the CDR3 is TGTGCCAGCAAGGCGTACGAGGCCTCCGAGCAGTACTTC. Translated, it gives CASKAYEASEQYF. V usage is TRBV27 and J usage is TRBJ2-7; D not certain. Germline V gene data show CDR1 as MNHEY and CDR2 as SMNVEV (reference sequence). This CDR3 spans 13 amino acids. V dropped 7 bases and J dropped 6 bases, with 16 bases sitting between them.

V gene TRBV27 combines with J gene TRBJ2-2; D unresolved. Germline lookup yields CDR1 MNHEY and CDR2 SMNVEV (reference sequence). The CDR3 extends over 14 amino acids. Trimming took 0 bases from V and 5 from J, leaving 7 bases between them. The chain's CDR3 is CASSLSAGTGELFF. The CDR3 DNA is TGTGCCAGCAGTTTATCGGCCGGGACCGGGGAGCTGTTTTTT.

This clone was seen only a few times. V usage is TRBV7-2 and J usage is TRBJ2-1, with 7 bases fitting TRBD2. The junction had 8 bases not matched to a gene; V was cut back by 5 bases and J by 4 bases. Germline V lookup: CDR1 SGHTA, CDR2 FQGNSA. The CDR3 runs to 15 residues. The CDR3 sequence: CASSPQGGSYNEQFF. In nucleotides, the CDR3 is TGTGCCAGCAGCCCGCAGGGAGGGAGTTACAATGAGCAGTTCTTC.

This CDR3 is CASSSSLEETQYF. The CDR3 DNA sequence: TGTGCCAGCAGTAGCAGTTTAGAAGAGACCCAGTACTTC. The chain uses TRBV9 and TRBJ2-5; D uncertain. The CDR3 spans 13 residues. Trimming left V 5 bases short and J 3 bases short, with 11 bases between. Looked up from germline, CDR1 is SGDLS and CDR2 is YYNGEE.

The chain links TRBV7-3 to TRBJ2-7; D remains ambiguous. V lost 6 bases and J lost 0, with 12 bases in between. Germline V gene sequence: CDR1 SGHTA, CDR2 FQGTGA. The CDR3 sequence is 14 residues long. Here the CDR3 DNA reads TGTGCCAGCAGTCCTCATTCTAGCTCCTACGAGCAGTACTTC. It yields the protein CASSPHSSSYEQYF.

V gene TRBV19 combines with J gene TRBJ2-3; possibly TRBD2 for D (6 bases). Germline CDR1 is LNHDA and CDR2 is SQIVND (reference sequence). The CDR3 has 16 residues. Trimming stripped 4 bases from V and 0 bases from J, with 14 bases between. The CDR3 nucleotides read TGTGCCAGTAGTAACGGGGGAACTATTAGCACAGATACGCAGTATTTT. Translating gives CASSNGGTISTDTQYF.

This clone has a count of ten or more. The J gene is TRBJ2-2, the V gene TRBV5-5; D is perhaps TRBD2 (6 bases). Germline assignment: CDR1 SGHKS and CDR2 YYEKEE (reference sequence). Trimming took 2 bases from V and 6 from J, leaving 11 bases between them. CDR3 size: 14 residues. For the CDR3, the DNA is TGTGCCAGCAGCTTAGTTTCGGGGGCCGGGGAGCTGTTTTTT. It translates to CASSLVSGAGELFF.